The 14 T cell receptor beta chains below come from one sample, sequenced in a study of shared clonotypes between healthy human individuals. Data came from immunoSEQ multiplex PCR; TCRdb stores just in-frame clones and leaves some out. The profile covers some 2 million clones, with roughly 94% appearing a single time and 0.1% to 0.15% taken by the ten largest. Material for sequencing was naive CD4+ T cells sorted from blood. As for subset: CD45RA+ positively selected. These receptor sequences come from a man younger than 35 in good health.

The gene calls are TRBV29-1 and TRBJ2-3; D unclear. This CDR3 has 13 residues. The germline gives CDR1 SQVTM, CDR2 ANQGSEA. V was pared by 4 bases and J by 2 bases, with 10 bases between. The CDR3 spells CSVGTRLTDTQYF. The DNA of the CDR3 is TGCAGCGTTGGTACGCGCCTCACAGATACGCAGTATTTT.

The chain combines TRBV21-1 with TRBJ2-7; TRBD2 is the table's D call and was not checked against the DNA. TRBV21-1 is tagged as a pseudogene. The CDR3 consists of 14 residues. Here the CDR3 DNA reads TGTGCCAGCAAGGAAGCGGGGAGTCCCTACGAGCAGTACTTC. Amino acid sequence: CASKEAGSPYEQYF.

The chain carries TRBV30 and TRBJ1-6; D is perhaps TRBD1 (5 bases). The germline CDR1 and CDR2 sequences are GTSNPN and SVGIG (reference sequence). V was clipped by 3 bases and J by 7 bases, with 10 bases between them. CDR3 length: 13 amino acids. CDR3 loop: CAWRRQHNSPLHF. The CDR3 DNA reads TGTGCCTGGAGGCGACAGCACAATTCACCCCTCCACTTT.

The chain uses TRBV4-2 and TRBJ2-3; TRBD2 matches 8 bases. CDR1 is LGHNA and CDR2 is YNFKEQ in the germline V gene. The CDR3 spans 16 residues. V gave up 1 base and J gave up 6 bases; unmatched junction bases: 9. The CDR3 DNA is TGTGCCAGCAGCCAAGTACGTAGCGGGGTTAGCGATACGCAGTATTTT. Translated, it gives CASSQVRSGVSDTQYF.

This rearrangement joins TRBV25-1 to TRBJ2-2, with TRBD1 matching over 10 bases. The CDR3 contains 17 residues. In germline, CDR1 is MGHDK, CDR2 SYGVNS. V lost 5 bases to trimming and J lost 3 bases; unmatched junction nucleotides: 9. Here the CDR3 DNA reads TGTGCCAGCAGTAGAATCGACAGGGGGCGCGACACCGGGGAGCTGTTTTTT. It translates to CASSRIDRGRDTGELFF.

V is TRBV6-1 and J is TRBJ2-1; possible D gene TRBD1, 5 bases. V lost 2 bases, J lost 6 bases, and 14 bases lay in between. Germline-derived CDR1 and CDR2 are MNHNS and SASEGT. The CDR3 loop spans 15 amino acids. The CDR3 region has the DNA TGTGCCAGCAGTGAACAGGGTGGGTTCGTCAATGAGCAGTTCTTC. It yields the protein CASSEQGGFVNEQFF.

V is TRBV4-1 and J is TRBJ1-4; D is perhaps TRBD1 (5 bases). This CDR3 comprises 13 residues. Trimming removed 1 base from V and 7 bases from J, with 7 bases in between. CDR1 and CDR2 from the germline V gene are MGHRA and YSYEKL. CDR3 residues: CASSQVGAEKLFF. The CDR3 DNA sequence: TGCGCCAGCAGCCAAGTAGGGGCTGAAAAACTGTTTTTT.

The chain uses TRBV5-1 and TRBJ2-5; D is possibly TRBD1 or TRBD2 (6 bases each). From germline, CDR1 is SGHRS and CDR2 YFSETQ. Trimming shortened V by 0 bases and J by 2 bases, and 17 bases separated the two germline ends. CDR3 size: 17 residues. For the CDR3, the DNA is TGCGCCAGCAGCTTGGGGGACACTGTTGGAGGGCAAGAGACCCAGTACTTC. Its translation: CASSLGDTVGGQETQYF.

The J gene is TRBJ2-7, the V gene TRBV6-5, with 8 positions matching TRBD2. The V gene end was trimmed by 8 bases and the J gene end by 3 bases; junction bases not matched to a gene: 6. Germline CDR1 and CDR2: MNHEY and SVGAGI. The CDR3 has 13 amino acids. For the CDR3, the DNA is TGTGCCAGCCGCGGCGGGGGGCTCTACGAGCAGTACTTC. It is translated as CASRGGGLYEQYF.

Turning to this clone: A junction end diverges from the germline sequence, so it may reflect a read error. V gene TRBV4-1 combines with J gene TRBJ2-3; 8 bases are a match to TRBD2. The CDR3 totals 12 residues. The germline gives CDR1 MGHRA, CDR2 YSYEKL. The CDR3 loop is CASSQVQRGPSF. The CDR3 DNA reads as TGCGCCAGCAGCCAAGTTCAGCGGGGGCCCAGTTTT.

CDR3 amino acids: CASSPLGLAGGLTDTQYF. The CDR3, as DNA: TGTGCCAGCAGCCCCCTGGGACTAGCGGGAGGACTCACAGATACGCAGTATTTT. The genes are TRBV2 and TRBJ2-3, with TRBD2 identical over 15 bases. V lost 6 bases, J lost 2 bases, and 9 bases stayed unmatched. Germline CDR1 reads SNHLY; CDR2 reads FYNNEI. The CDR3 has 18 residues.

The rearrangement links TRBV30 to TRBJ1-6, with 10 positions matching TRBD1. Germline V gene sequence: CDR1 GTSNPN, CDR2 SVGIG (reference sequence). The CDR3 spans 15 residues. Losses at the gene ends were 7 bases for V and 7 bases for J; bases not matched to a gene: 10. The CDR3 nucleotides are TGTGCCTTGATCCGGGACAGGGGTTACAATTCACCCCTCCACTTT. Translating gives CALIRDRGYNSPLHF.

The CDR3 DNA follows: TGCGCCAGCAGTATTACCGGACAGGGGGAGCAGTACTTC. The encoded protein is CASSITGQGEQYF. The chain has TRBV10-1 and TRBJ2-7; 9 bases map to TRBD1. From germline, CDR1 is WNHNN and CDR2 SYGVQD (reference sequence). J gave up 7 bases and V 5 bases, and 6 bases lay outside the gene matches. This CDR3 comprises 13 residues.

The CDR3 region has the DNA TGTGCCACCAGCAGCTCTTCTACTAGCGGGAGTTGGGACATTCAGTACTTC. Protein: CATSSSSTSGSWDIQYF. V is TRBV15 and J is TRBJ2-4, with TRBD2 matching over 11 bases. The CDR3 is made up of 17 amino acids. The J segment lost 8 bases and the V segment lost 3 bases, leaving 12 bases of the junction unmatched. Looked up from germline, CDR1 is LNHNV and CDR2 is YYDKDF (reference sequence).